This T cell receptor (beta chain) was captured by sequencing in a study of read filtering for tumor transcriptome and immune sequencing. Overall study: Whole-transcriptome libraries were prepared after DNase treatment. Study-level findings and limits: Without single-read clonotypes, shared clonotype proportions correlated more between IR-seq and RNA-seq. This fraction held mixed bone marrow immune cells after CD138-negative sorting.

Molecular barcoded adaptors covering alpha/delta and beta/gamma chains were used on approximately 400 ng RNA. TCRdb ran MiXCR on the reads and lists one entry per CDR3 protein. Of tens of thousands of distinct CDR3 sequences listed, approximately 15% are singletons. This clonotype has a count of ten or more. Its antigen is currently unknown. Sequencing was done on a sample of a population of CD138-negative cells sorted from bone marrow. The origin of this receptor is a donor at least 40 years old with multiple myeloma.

The CDR3 DNA reads as TGTGCCAGCAGCGCTCCGGGACTAAACACCGGGGAGCTGTTTTTT. The encoded protein is CASSAPGLNTGELFF. The chain combines TRBV3-1 with TRBJ2-2; 7 bases fit TRBD2. CDR3 length: 15 residues. Trimming cost V 5 bases and J 2 bases; bases outside gene matches: 5. Germline CDR1 reads LGHDT; CDR2 reads YNNKEL (reference sequence).